This T cell receptor (beta chain) is drawn from a study of OX40 agonist ivuxolimab in advanced cancers. Germline V lookup: CDR1 ENHRY, CDR2 SYGVKD. V shed 3 bases, J shed 4 bases, and the junction held 11 bases outside the gene matches. This CDR3 region has 17 residues. Some clones are missing from TCRdb's copy, which holds only in-frame ones; the method was immunoSEQ multiplex PCR. Of roughly 14,000 clones listed, 82% were seen once; the top ten hold about 45%. This sequence was found in an adult with an advanced solid tumor such as melanoma, head and neck, liver or kidney cancer. The chain is built from TRBV10-3 and TRBJ1-4, with TRBD1 matching over 7 bases. Sequencing was performed on CD4+ or CD8+ T cells sorted from blood, taken in a trial of the OX40 agonist ivuxolimab. The CDR3 is CAISDPLEGAGNEKLFF. CDR3 DNA sequence: TGTGCCATCAGTGATCCCCTCGAGGGGGCTGGTAATGAAAAACTGTTTTTT.